The T cell receptor beta chain under discussion was sequenced for a study of blood T cell repertoires in COVID-19. For the study at large: Samples came from the United States, Italy and Spain, spanning acute and convalescent COVID-19.

Cohort allocation depended upon clinical history that participants reported. Produced via immunoSEQ multiplex PCR; TCRdb's table is partial and in-frame only. The table lists approximately 300,000 clones, 70% to 90% of them singletons. This CDR3 region has 17 residues. The V end lost 8 bases, the J end lost 1 base, and 24 bases lay between the germline ends. The specimen sequenced was PBMCs or T cells enriched from blood (not recorded which). V is TRBV23-1 and J is TRBJ2-7; perhaps TRBD2 as D (6 bases). TRBV23-1 is labeled an ORF, and its function is uncertain. The TCR comes from a woman under 40 who had recovered from COVID-19. In DNA form, the CDR3 reads TGCGCCAGCGTGCAGGGCGGGGCGAGTAAAGTGTCCTACGAGCAGTACTTC. Residues: CASVQGGASKVSYEQYF.